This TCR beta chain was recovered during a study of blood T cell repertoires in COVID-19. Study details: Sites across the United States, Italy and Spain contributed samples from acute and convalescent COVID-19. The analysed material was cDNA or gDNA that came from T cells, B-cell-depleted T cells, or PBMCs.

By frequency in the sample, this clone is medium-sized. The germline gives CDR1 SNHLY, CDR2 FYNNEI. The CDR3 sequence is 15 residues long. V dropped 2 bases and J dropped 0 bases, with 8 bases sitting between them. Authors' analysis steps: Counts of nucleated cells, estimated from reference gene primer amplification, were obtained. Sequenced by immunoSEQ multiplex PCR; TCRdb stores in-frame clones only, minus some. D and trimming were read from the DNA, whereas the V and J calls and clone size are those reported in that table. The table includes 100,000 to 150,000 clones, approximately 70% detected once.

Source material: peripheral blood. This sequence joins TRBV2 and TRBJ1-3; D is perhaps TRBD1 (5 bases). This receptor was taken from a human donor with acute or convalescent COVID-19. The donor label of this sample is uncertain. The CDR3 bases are TGTGCCAGCAGTGAATCAGGGAACTCTGGAAACACCATATATTTT. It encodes CASSESGNSGNTIYF.